This passage covers 9 T cell receptor beta chains from one sample sequenced in a study of cytotoxic CD8 clonotypes in ibrutinib-treated CLL. Sequenced by immunoSEQ multiplex PCR; TCRdb stores in-frame clones only, minus some. The data show roughly 70,000 clones, with around 81% seen just once and 6% to 9% held by the top ten. The sample in question was PBMCs, obtained at disease progression, from a patient treated with ibrutinib. The receptors originated from a human donor with chronic lymphocytic leukemia.

This chain connects TRBV19 to TRBJ2-7, with D maybe TRBD1 (7 bases). Germline V gives CDR1 LNHDA, CDR2 SQIVND (reference sequence). The CDR3 consists of 13 residues. V was trimmed by 8 bases and J by 3 bases, leaving 14 bases between them. The DNA for the CDR3 is TGTGCCAGTCGCGGGACAGCTTTCTACGAGCAGTACTTC. As protein: CASRGTAFYEQYF.

The rearrangement joins TRBV7-9 to TRBJ1-1; D is perhaps TRBD1 (5 bases). This CDR3 has 15 residues. Trimming removed 1 base from V and 6 bases from J, with 15 bases in between. Germline V gene lookup returns CDR1 SEHNR and CDR2 FQNEAQ (reference sequence). The CDR3 here is CASSLGPGLRAEAFF. The CDR3 DNA reads as TGTGCCAGCAGCTTAGGTCCGGGACTCCGAGCTGAAGCTTTCTTT.

The chain employs TRBV4-1 and TRBJ1-2; TRBD1 matches 7 bases. The CDR3 extends over 15 amino acids. The germline CDR1 and CDR2 sequences are MGHRA and YSYEKL. Trimming cost V 0 bases and J 2 bases; bases outside gene matches: 3. As DNA, the CDR3 is TGCGCCAGCAGCCAAGATCGGGGACAGAACTATGGCTACACCTTC. Protein sequence: CASSQDRGQNYGYTF.

V is TRBV27 and J is TRBJ2-1, with 7 bases lining up with TRBD2. Germline lookup yields CDR1 MNHEY and CDR2 SMNVEV (reference sequence). Trimming removed 2 bases from V and 2 bases from J; junction bases left unmatched: 3. The CDR3 covers 15 residues. CDR3 region: CASSLKRGPYNEQFF. CDR3 sequence (DNA): TGTGCCAGCAGTTTAAAGCGGGGCCCCTACAATGAGCAGTTCTTC.

The genes are TRBV27 and TRBJ2-7; 9 positions match TRBD2. Germline V gene data show CDR1 as MNHEY and CDR2 as SMNVEV (reference sequence). V shed 3 bases and J 1 base; nucleotides not matched to a gene: 4. This CDR3 contains 15 residues. Here the CDR3 reads CASSFQREASYEQYF. DNA of the CDR3: TGTGCCAGCAGTTTCCAGCGGGAGGCATCCTACGAGCAGTACTTC.

This clone was counted once. This sequence joins TRBV30 and TRBJ1-5; D not certain. Trimming left V 0 bases short and J 0 bases short, with 9 bases between. The CDR3 runs 15 residues. Germline loops: CDR1 GTSNPN, CDR2 SVGIG (reference sequence). The CDR3 loop reads CAWSVDKYSNQPQHF. CDR3 coding DNA: TGTGCCTGGAGTGTAGACAAGTATAGCAATCAGCCCCAGCATTTT. Full variable domain (remainder filled in from reference TRBV30 and TRBJ1-5): SQTIHQWPATLVQPVGSPLSLECTVEGTSNPNLYWYRQAAGRGLQLLFYSVGIGQISSEVPQNLSASRPQDRQFILSSKKLLLSDSGFYLCAWSVDKYSNQPQHFGDGTRLSIL.

The chain couples TRBV13 to TRBJ2-7; TRBD1 aligns across 9 bases. The trim removed 0 bases at V and 3 bases at J, leaving 0 bases unmatched. Germline-derived CDR1 and CDR2 are PRHDT and FYEKMQ (reference sequence). The CDR3 has 14 amino acids. CDR3 residues: CASSLGDRGYEQYF. For the CDR3, the DNA is TGTGCCAGCAGCTTAGGGGACAGGGGCTACGAGCAGTACTTC.

V and J are TRBV7-6 and TRBJ1-5; no clear D. The CDR3 has 14 residues. Germline loops: CDR1 SGHVS, CDR2 FNYEAQ. V lost 5 bases and J lost 0, with 8 bases in between. The CDR3 loop is CASSELNSNQPQHF. The CDR3 bases are TGTGCCAGCAGCGAATTGAATAGCAATCAGCCCCAGCATTTT.

This chain joins TRBV27 and TRBJ2-1, with 10 nucleotides matching TRBD1. The V segment lost 3 bases and the J segment 5 bases; nucleotides outside the gene matches: 13. The CDR3 spans 18 residues. Per the germline V gene, CDR1 is MNHEY and CDR2 is SMNVEV (reference sequence). CDR3 loop: CASSFLGTGDLRNNEQFF. The DNA of the CDR3 is TGTGCCAGCAGTTTCCTCGGGACAGGGGACCTTAGGAACAATGAGCAGTTCTTC.